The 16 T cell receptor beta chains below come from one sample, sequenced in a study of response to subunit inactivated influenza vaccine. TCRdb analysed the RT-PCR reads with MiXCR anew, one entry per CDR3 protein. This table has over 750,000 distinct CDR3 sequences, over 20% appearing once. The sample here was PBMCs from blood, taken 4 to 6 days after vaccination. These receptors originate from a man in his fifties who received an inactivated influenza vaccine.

The CDR3 sequence: CASSYRIRDAYNEQFF. CDR3 nucleotide sequence: TGTGCCAGCAGTTACCGGATACGGGACGCATACAATGAGCAGTTCTTC. The chain uses TRBV6-5 and TRBJ2-1, with D perhaps given as TRBD1 or TRBD2 (5 bases each). Germline assignment: CDR1 MNHEY and CDR2 SVGAGI. This CDR3 region has 16 residues. Between the trimmed V and J ends, which lost 2 bases and 4 bases, there was a span of 15 bases.

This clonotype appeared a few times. CDR3 amino acids: CASSKAGSGTDTQYF. The CDR3 nucleotides read TGTGCCAGCTCCAAGGCGGGGTCCGGCACAGATACGCAGTATTTT. This chain links TRBV28 with TRBJ2-3; D is possibly TRBD2 (6 bases). CDR1 is MDHEN and CDR2 is SYDVKM in the germline V gene. Trimming stripped 8 bases from V and 1 base from J, with 16 bases between. The CDR3 covers 15 residues.

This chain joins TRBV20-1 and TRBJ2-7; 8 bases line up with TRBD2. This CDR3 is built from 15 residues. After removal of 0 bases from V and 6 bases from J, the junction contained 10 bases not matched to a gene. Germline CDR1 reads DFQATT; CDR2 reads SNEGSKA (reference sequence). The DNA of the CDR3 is TGCAGTGCTAGAGAGGGGACTAGGGTCGGCAGCGAGCAGTACTTC. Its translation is CSAREGTRVGSEQYF.

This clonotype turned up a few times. This CDR3 reads CASSLSGIGTEAFF. The CDR3 DNA reads TGTGCCAGCAGTTTATCTGGGATAGGGACTGAAGCTTTCTTT. The gene calls are TRBV12-3 or TRBV12-4 and TRBJ1-1; no reliable D call. This CDR3 spans 14 amino acids. V gave up 2 bases and J gave up 5 bases, with 12 bases separating them.

The CDR3 sequence is CSARTGYYGYTF. As DNA, the CDR3 is TGCAGTGCAAGGACAGGGTACTATGGCTACACCTTC. J is TRBJ1-2 and V is TRBV20-1, with 8 bases matching TRBD1. Trimming took 6 bases from V and 3 from J; bases not matched to a gene: 3. The germline V gene encodes CDR1 DFQATT and CDR2 SNEGSKA (reference sequence). This CDR3 has 12 residues.

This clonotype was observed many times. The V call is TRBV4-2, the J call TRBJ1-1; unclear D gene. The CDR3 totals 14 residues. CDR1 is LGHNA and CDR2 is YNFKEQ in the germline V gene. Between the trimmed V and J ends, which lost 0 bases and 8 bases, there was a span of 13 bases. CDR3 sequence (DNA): TGTGCCAGCAGCCAAGAGCGTAACGCGGGAGAAGCTTTCTTT. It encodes CASSQERNAGEAFF.

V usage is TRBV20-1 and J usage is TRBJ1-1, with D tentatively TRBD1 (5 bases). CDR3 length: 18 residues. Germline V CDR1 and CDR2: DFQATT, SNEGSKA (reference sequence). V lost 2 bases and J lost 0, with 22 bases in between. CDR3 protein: CSARNTGSKGVMNTEAFF. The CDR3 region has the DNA TGCAGTGCTAGAAACACAGGCTCCAAAGGGGTAATGAACACTGAAGCTTTCTTT.

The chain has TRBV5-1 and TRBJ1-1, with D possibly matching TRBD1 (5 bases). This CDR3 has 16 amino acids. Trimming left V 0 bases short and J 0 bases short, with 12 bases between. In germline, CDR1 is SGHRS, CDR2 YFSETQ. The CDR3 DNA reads TGCGCCAGCAGCTTGGGCCCCGGGACGGTGAACACTGAAGCTTTCTTT. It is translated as CASSLGPGTVNTEAFF. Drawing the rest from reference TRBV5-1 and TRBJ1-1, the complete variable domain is KAGVTQTPRYLIKTRGQQVTLSCSPISGHRSVSWYQQTPGQGLQFLFEYFSETQRNKGNFPGRFSGRQFSNSRSEMNVSTLELGDSALYLCASSLGPGTVNTEAFFGQGTRLTVV.

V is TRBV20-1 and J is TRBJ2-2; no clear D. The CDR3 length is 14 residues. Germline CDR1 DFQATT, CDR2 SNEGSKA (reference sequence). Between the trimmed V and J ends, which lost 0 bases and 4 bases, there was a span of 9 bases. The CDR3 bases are TGCAGTGCTAGAGATTATAGATCCACCGGGGAGCTGTTTTTT. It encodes CSARDYRSTGELFF.

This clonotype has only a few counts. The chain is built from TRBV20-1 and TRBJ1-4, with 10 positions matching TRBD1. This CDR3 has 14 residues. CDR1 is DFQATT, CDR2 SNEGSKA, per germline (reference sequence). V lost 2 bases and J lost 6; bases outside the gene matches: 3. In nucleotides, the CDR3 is TGCAGTGCTAGACCGGGACAGGGGTATGAAAAACTGTTTTTT. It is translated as CSARPGQGYEKLFF.

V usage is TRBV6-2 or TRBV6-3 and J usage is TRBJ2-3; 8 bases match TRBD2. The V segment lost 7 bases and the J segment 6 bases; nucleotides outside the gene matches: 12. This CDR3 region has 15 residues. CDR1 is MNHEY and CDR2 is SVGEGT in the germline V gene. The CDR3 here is CASISPGLAYDTQYF. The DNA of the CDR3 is TGTGCCAGCATCTCCCCTGGACTAGCCTACGATACGCAGTATTTT.

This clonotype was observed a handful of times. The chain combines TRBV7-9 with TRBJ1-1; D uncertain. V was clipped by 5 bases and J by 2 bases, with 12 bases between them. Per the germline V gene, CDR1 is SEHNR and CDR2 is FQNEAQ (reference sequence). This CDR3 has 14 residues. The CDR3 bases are TGTGCCAGCAGCCCTAGGAAGGGAAACACTGAAGCTTTCTTT. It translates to CASSPRKGNTEAFF.

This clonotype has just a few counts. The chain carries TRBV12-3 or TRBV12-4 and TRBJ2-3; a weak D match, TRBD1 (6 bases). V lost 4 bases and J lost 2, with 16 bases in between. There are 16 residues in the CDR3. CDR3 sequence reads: CASSSEFGGYTDTQYF. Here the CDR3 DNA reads TGTGCCAGCAGTTCCGAATTTGGGGGCTACACAGATACGCAGTATTTT.

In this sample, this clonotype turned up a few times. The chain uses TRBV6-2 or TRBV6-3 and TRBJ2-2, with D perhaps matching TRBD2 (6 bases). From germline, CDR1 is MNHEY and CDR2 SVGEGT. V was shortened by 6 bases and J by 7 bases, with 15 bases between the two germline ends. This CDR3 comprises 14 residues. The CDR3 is CASSSGLIHGELFF. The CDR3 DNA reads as TGTGCCAGCAGCTCCGGACTAATCCACGGGGAGCTGTTTTTT.

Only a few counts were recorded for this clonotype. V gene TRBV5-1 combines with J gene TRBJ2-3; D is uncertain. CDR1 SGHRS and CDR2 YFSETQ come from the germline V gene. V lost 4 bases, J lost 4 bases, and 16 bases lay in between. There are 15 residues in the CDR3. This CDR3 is CASSLNSRYPDTQYF. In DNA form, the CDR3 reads TGCGCCAGCAGCCTGAACTCCAGGTATCCAGATACGCAGTATTTT.

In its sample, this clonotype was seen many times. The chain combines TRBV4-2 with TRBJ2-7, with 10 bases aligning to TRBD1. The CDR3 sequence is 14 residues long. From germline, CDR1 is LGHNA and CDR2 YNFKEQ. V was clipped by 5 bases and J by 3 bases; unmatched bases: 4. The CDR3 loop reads CASSSRTGGYEQYF. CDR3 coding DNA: TGTGCCAGCAGCTCCCGGACAGGGGGCTACGAGCAGTACTTC.